The 27 T cell receptor beta chains given below trace back to one sample, sequenced in a study of T cell repertoires in cytomegalovirus infection. TCRdb reprocessed the reads via MiXCR and lists one record per CDR3 protein. The sample has about 900,000 distinct CDR3 sequences, about a third seen once. These receptors are not linked to any known antigen. The sample consisted of cultured CD8+ T cells from PBMCs, taken from culture after CMV antigen stimulation. All receptors come from a human donor in good health (CMV status not recorded). Some clones in this sample may be carry-over from other donors' samples.

This clonotype was seen only a few times. The V gene is TRBV28, the J gene TRBJ1-5; D perhaps matches TRBD1 (5 bases). The CDR3 sequence is 13 residues long. The ends were cut back, 6 bases at V and 4 bases at J, with 10 bases in the middle. Looked up from germline, CDR1 is MDHEN and CDR2 is SYDVKM. In DNA, the CDR3 is TGTGCCAGCAGCCAGGACATAAATCAGCCCCAGCATTTT. It encodes CASSQDINQPQHF.

The sample holds many counts of this clonotype. The chain has TRBV7-6 and TRBJ2-7; 9 bases line up with TRBD1. The CDR3 is made up of 15 amino acids. V trimming: 0 bases; J trimming: 6 bases; junction bases outside the gene matches: 6. From germline, CDR1 is SGHVS and CDR2 FNYEAQ. The CDR3 DNA is TGTGCCAGCAGCTTAGCGTCACAGGGGGCATCCGAGCAGTACTTC. It translates to CASSLASQGASEQYF.

This clonotype was seen many times. The CDR3 bases are TGTGCCAGCAGTGACCAGGGAAGAGATGGTTCACCCCTCCACTTT. Translated, it gives CASSDQGRDGSPLHF. The rearrangement joins TRBV6-1 to TRBJ1-6; D possibly corresponds to TRBD1 (5 bases). V lost 3 bases to trimming and J lost 9 bases, with 15 bases between them. This CDR3 region has 15 residues. From germline, CDR1 is MNHNS and CDR2 SASEGT.

The DNA of the CDR3 is TGTGCCAGCAGCGTAGGTGACAGGAGGAACTATGGCTACACCTTC. Translated: CASSVGDRRNYGYTF. The chain links TRBV9 to TRBJ1-2, with D possibly matching TRBD1 (6 bases). V was shortened by 0 bases and J by 2 bases, with 11 bases between the two germline ends. CDR3 length: 15 amino acids. Germline lookup yields CDR1 SGDLS and CDR2 YYNGEE.

The V call is TRBV12-3 or TRBV12-4, the J call TRBJ2-3, with 7 bases fitting TRBD2. After removal of 5 bases from V and 2 bases from J, the junction contained 7 bases not matched to a gene. The length of the CDR3 is 15 residues. The CDR3 loop is CASSLTSANTDTQYF. The CDR3 bases are TGTGCCAGCAGTCTCACTAGCGCGAACACAGATACGCAGTATTTT.

The chain is built from TRBV19 and TRBJ2-2, with unresolved D. V was clipped by 5 bases and J by 8 bases, with 12 bases between them. CDR1 is LNHDA and CDR2 is SQIVND in the germline V gene (reference sequence). CDR3 length equals 13 residues. The chain's CDR3 is CASSWGALGELFF. As DNA, the CDR3 is TGTGCCAGTAGTTGGGGTGCCCTTGGGGAGCTGTTTTTT.

Regarding this clonotype: A single base separates this from a much larger clone, so it may be a read error. This rearrangement joins TRBV7-2 to TRBJ1-1, with no clear D. This CDR3 spans 16 amino acids. The germline CDR1 and CDR2 sequences are SGHTA and FQGNSA. The CDR3 coding sequence is TGTGTCAGCAGCTTAACCTTTTGGACCCGCGACACTGAAGCTTTCTTT. It encodes CVSSLTFWTRDTEAFF.

The CDR3 sequence: CASSLADRNNEQFF. In DNA form, the CDR3 reads TGCGCCAGCAGCTTGGCCGACCGGAACAATGAGCAGTTCTTC. This chain uses TRBV5-1 with TRBJ2-1; unclear D gene. V shed 0 bases and J shed 5 bases, with 9 bases lying between them. The CDR3 runs to 14 residues. Germline V lookup: CDR1 SGHRS, CDR2 YFSETQ.

This clonotype has more than one count but fewer than ten. V usage is TRBV7-4 and J usage is TRBJ2-4; tentative D call: TRBD2 (5 bases). CDR1 is SGHVT and CDR2 is SQSDAQ in the germline V gene. Trimming removed 5 bases from V and 1 base from J, with 15 bases in between. This CDR3 region has 16 residues. The CDR3 sequence: CASSPRWRTAKNIQYF. The DNA for the CDR3 is TGTGCCAGCAGCCCCAGATGGAGGACGGCCAAAAACATTCAGTACTTC. Full variable domain (rest looked up from reference TRBV7-4 and TRBJ2-4): GAGVSQSPRYKVAKRGRDVALRCDSISGHVTLYWYRQTLGQGSEVLTYSQSDAQRDKSGRPSGRFSAERPERSVSTLKIQRTEQGDSAVYLCASSPRWRTAKNIQYFGAGTRLSVL.

This clonotype was counted many times. The V gene is TRBV7-9, the J gene TRBJ2-1; no clear D. The length of the CDR3 is 16 residues. Germline values: CDR1 SEHNR, CDR2 FQNEAQ (reference sequence). V was shortened by 5 bases and J by 4 bases, with 18 bases between the two germline ends. The CDR3 region has the DNA TGTGCCAGCAGCGCACCCCGGAACCTTGCGTACAATGAGCAGTTCTTC. It yields the protein CASSAPRNLAYNEQFF.

Turning to this clonotype: Sequence at one end of the junction differs from germline and may be a read error. This chain joins TRBV4-1 and TRBJ1-1, with a possible D match to TRBD1 (5 bases). The CDR3 spans 14 residues. Germline assignment: CDR1 MGHRA and CDR2 YSYEKL. The CDR3 region has the DNA TGTGCCAGCAGCCAACTTACCTTGGGACCTGAAGCTTTCTTT. Its translation is CASSQLTLGPEAFF.

The chain links TRBV6-8 to TRBJ2-2, with a possible D match to TRBD1 (5 bases). The CDR3 runs to 16 residues. Germline CDR1 and CDR2: MNHGY and SAAAGT. Trimming left V 5 bases short and J 6 bases short, with 19 bases between. For the CDR3, the DNA is TGTGCCAGCAGTGGAAGGGGATTCCGTGTCGCCGGGGAGCTGTTTTTT. Protein product: CASSGRGFRVAGELFF.

The chain has TRBV29-1 and TRBJ2-7; possible D gene TRBD1, 5 bases. CDR1 is SQVTM, CDR2 ANQGSEA, per germline. This CDR3 comprises 11 residues. With 1 base removed from V and 9 bases from J, the gap between germline ends came to 10 bases. The CDR3 spells CSVEAAGWQYV. The DNA for the CDR3 is TGCAGCGTTGAAGCCGCAGGGTGGCAGTACGTC.

This clonotype was seen a handful of times. The chain uses TRBV20-1 and TRBJ2-1; 8 bases match TRBD1. The CDR3 is 16 amino acids. Germline loops: CDR1 DFQATT, CDR2 SNEGSKA (reference sequence). Trimming took 0 bases from V and 3 from J; bases not matched to a gene: 7. CDR3: CSAREVDRVNYNEQFF. The CDR3, as DNA: TGCAGTGCTAGAGAAGTGGACAGGGTAAACTACAATGAGCAGTTCTTC.

This clonotype came up many times. The chain has TRBV6-1 and TRBJ1-2; weak D call: TRBD1 (5 bases). V was pared by 4 bases and J by 6 bases, with 12 bases between. Germline assignment: CDR1 MNHNS and CDR2 SASEGT. This CDR3 is 13 amino acids long. The CDR3 DNA is TGTGCCAGCAGTGGGAACAGGTTACATGGCTACACCTTC. Amino acid sequence: CASSGNRLHGYTF.

The chain carries TRBV6-5 and TRBJ2-2; possible D gene TRBD2, 5 bases. This CDR3 has 15 residues. Germline assignment: CDR1 MNHEY and CDR2 SVGAGI. Trimming left V 2 bases short and J 4 bases short, with 11 bases between. The CDR3 DNA sequence: TGTGCCAGCAGTTACGAGGGCCCTAGCACCGGGGAGCTGTTTTTT. This codes for CASSYEGPSTGELFF.

Comment on this clonotype: This likely comes from a read error, as the CDR3 has no conserved phenylalanine or tryptophan at its end. V is TRBV27 and J is TRBJ1-2, with 10 bases that match TRBD1. V lost 5 bases to trimming and J lost 4 bases; unmatched junction nucleotides: 4. Per the germline V gene, CDR1 is MNHEY and CDR2 is SMNVEV (reference sequence). The CDR3 contains 14 residues. CDR3 DNA: TGTGCCAGCAGTCCCCGGGACAGGGGCTATGGCTACACCTCC. Amino acid sequence: CASSPRDRGYGYTS.

The rearrangement uses TRBV19 and TRBJ1-2; weak D call: TRBD1 (5 bases). Between the trimmed V and J ends, which lost 9 bases and 2 bases, there was a span of 16 bases. In germline, CDR1 is LNHDA, CDR2 SQIVND (reference sequence). CDR3 length equals 14 residues. In nucleotides, the CDR3 is TGTGCCAGCACAGATTGGGACGGAAACTATGGCTACACCTTC. This translates into CASTDWDGNYGYTF. Filled out from reference TRBV19 and TRBJ1-2, the complete variable domain reads DGGITQSPKYLFRKEGQNVTLSCEQNLNHDAMYWYRQDPGQGLRLIYYSQIVNDFQKGDIAEGYSVSREKKESFPLTVTSAQKNPTAFYLCASTDWDGNYGYTFGSGTRLTVV.

The chain joins TRBV6-1 to TRBJ2-7; D might be TRBD2 (5 bases). The V and J ends lost 4 bases and 5 bases respectively, with 12 bases between them. The CDR3 has 13 amino acids. Germline V CDR1 and CDR2: MNHNS, SASEGT. In DNA, the CDR3 is TGTGCCAGCAGTGGGACTCTGCCCAACGAGCAGTACGTC. Translated: CASSGTLPNEQYV.

The V gene is TRBV19, the J gene TRBJ2-2; D unclear. The CDR3 extends over 12 amino acids. Trimming took off 3 bases at V and 10 bases at J, with 9 bases between the two ends. The germline V gene has CDR1 LNHDA and CDR2 SQIVND (reference sequence). This CDR3 is CASSIHLSELFF. The CDR3 DNA follows: TGTGCCAGTAGTATTCACCTTTCGGAGCTGTTTTTT.

This clonotype was recorded at least ten times. The chain recombines TRBV7-8 with TRBJ2-1, with TRBD2 matching 7 bases. This CDR3 is 15 amino acids long. In germline, CDR1 is SGHVS, CDR2 FQNEAQ. V lost 2 bases to trimming and J lost 2 bases; unmatched junction nucleotides: 3. The CDR3 DNA reads TGTGCCAGCAGCTTACTAGGGACTACCTACAATGAGCAGTTCTTC. This sequence encodes CASSLLGTTYNEQFF.

V usage is TRBV28 and J usage is TRBJ2-3, with D perhaps given as TRBD1 or TRBD2 (6 bases each). Trimming took 5 bases from V and 1 from J, leaving 19 bases between them. CDR1 and CDR2 (germline): MDHEN, SYDVKM. This CDR3 spans 17 amino acids. In DNA form, the CDR3 reads TGTGCCAGCAGTGCTCCGGGACCAAGGGGGGGCACAGATACGCAGTATTTT. It translates to CASSAPGPRGGTDTQYF.

This chain uses TRBV6-1 with TRBJ1-3; TRBD1 aligns across 8 bases. The germline V gene encodes CDR1 MNHNS and CDR2 SASEGT. V was pared by 4 bases and J by 4 bases, with 6 bases of the junction left unmatched. The CDR3 runs to 15 residues. In nucleotides, the CDR3 is TGTGCCAGCAGTGCCGAACGGACAGGGGGAAACACCATATATTTT. Translation: CASSAERTGGNTIYF.

In this sample, this clonotype turned up a few times. Here the CDR3 DNA reads TGTGCCAGCAGTTACTCGTACACGAACACCGGGGAGCTGTTTTTT. Translating gives CASSYSYTNTGELFF. The V call is TRBV6-2 or TRBV6-3, the J call TRBJ2-2; D ambiguous. This CDR3 region has 15 residues. Trimming took off 0 bases at V and 0 bases at J, with 5 bases between the two ends. The germline V gene encodes CDR1 MNHEY and CDR2 SVGEGT.

V is TRBV6-4 and J is TRBJ2-1; TRBD2 agrees at 9 bases. Losses at the gene ends were 6 bases for V and 6 bases for J; bases not matched to a gene: 15. The CDR3 contains 17 residues. Germline V CDR1 and CDR2: MRHNA, SNTAGT. The CDR3 sequence is CASRGSHLAGLANEQFF. The CDR3 region has the DNA TGTGCCAGCAGGGGCTCGCATCTAGCGGGGTTAGCCAATGAGCAGTTCTTC.

This clonotype has just a few counts. The chain joins TRBV6-1 to TRBJ2-1; 13 bases fit TRBD2. Trimming removed 8 bases from V and 8 bases from J; junction bases left unmatched: 6. Germline V lookup: CDR1 MNHNS, CDR2 SASEGT. The CDR3 spans 14 residues. The CDR3 region is CASGRLAGGDEQFF. CDR3 coding DNA: TGTGCCAGCGGGCGACTAGCGGGGGGTGATGAGCAGTTCTTC.

This clonotype has a handful of counts. The chain recombines TRBV6-6 with TRBJ2-3, with 8 bases identical to TRBD2. The CDR3 is made up of 15 amino acids. V trimming: 0 bases; J trimming: 6 bases; junction bases outside the gene matches: 5. Per germline, CDR1 MNHNY and CDR2 SVGAGI (reference sequence). The CDR3 DNA is TGTGCCAGCAGTTACTCTAGCGGGGATGTTGATACGCAGTATTTT. This translates into CASSYSSGDVDTQYF.